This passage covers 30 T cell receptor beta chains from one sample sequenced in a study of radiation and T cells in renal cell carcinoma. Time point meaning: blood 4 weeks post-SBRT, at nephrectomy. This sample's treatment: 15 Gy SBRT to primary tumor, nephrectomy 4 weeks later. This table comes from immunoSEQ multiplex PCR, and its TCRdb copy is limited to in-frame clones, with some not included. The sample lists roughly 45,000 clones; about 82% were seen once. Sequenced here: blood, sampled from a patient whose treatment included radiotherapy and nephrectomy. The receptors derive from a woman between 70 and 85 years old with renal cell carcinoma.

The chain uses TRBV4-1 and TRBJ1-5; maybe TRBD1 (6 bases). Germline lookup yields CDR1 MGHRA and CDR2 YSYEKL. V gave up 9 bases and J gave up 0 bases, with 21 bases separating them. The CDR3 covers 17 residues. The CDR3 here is CARIPGEIKYSNQPQHF. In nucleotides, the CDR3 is TGCGCCAGAATCCCAGGGGAAATCAAGTATAGCAATCAGCCCCAGCATTTT.

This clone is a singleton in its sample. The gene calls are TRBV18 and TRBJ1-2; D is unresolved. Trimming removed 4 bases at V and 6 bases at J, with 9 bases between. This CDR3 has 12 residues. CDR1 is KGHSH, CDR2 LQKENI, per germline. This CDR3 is CASSRPEDGYTF. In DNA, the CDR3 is TGTGCCAGCTCACGCCCGGAGGATGGCTACACCTTC.

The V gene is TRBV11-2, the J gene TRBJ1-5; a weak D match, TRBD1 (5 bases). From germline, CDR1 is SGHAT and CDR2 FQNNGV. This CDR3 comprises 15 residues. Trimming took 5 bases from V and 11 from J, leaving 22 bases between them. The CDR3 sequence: CASSTGLGIGSAQHF. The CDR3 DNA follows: TGTGCCAGCAGCACAGGTCTGGGTATTGGAAGTGCCCAGCATTTT.

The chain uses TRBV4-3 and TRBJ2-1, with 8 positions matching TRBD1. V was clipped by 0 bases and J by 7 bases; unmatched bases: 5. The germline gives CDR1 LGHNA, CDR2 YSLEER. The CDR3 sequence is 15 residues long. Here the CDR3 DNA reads TGCGCCAGCAGCCAAGATAGGACAGGGAAGAATGAGCAGTTCTTC. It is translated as CASSQDRTGKNEQFF.

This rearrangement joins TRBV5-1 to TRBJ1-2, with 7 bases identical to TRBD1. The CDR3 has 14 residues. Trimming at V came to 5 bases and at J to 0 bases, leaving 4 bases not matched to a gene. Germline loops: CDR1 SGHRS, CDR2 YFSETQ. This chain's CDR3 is CASRGQGANYGYTF. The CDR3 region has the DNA TGCGCCAGCAGGGGCCAGGGGGCTAACTATGGCTACACCTTC.

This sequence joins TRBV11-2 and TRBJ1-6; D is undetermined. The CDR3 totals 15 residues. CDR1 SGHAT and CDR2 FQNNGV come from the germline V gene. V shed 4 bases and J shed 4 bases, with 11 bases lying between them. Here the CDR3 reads CASSSQAVYNSPLHF. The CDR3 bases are TGTGCCAGCAGCTCCCAGGCAGTTTATAATTCACCCCTCCACTTT.

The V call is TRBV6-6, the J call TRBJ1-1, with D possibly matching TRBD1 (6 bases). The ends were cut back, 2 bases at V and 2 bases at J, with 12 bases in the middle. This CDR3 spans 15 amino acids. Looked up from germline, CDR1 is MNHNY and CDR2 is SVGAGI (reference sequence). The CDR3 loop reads CASSYPSQGNTEAFF. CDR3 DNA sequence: TGTGCCAGCAGTTACCCATCACAGGGTAACACTGAAGCTTTCTTT.

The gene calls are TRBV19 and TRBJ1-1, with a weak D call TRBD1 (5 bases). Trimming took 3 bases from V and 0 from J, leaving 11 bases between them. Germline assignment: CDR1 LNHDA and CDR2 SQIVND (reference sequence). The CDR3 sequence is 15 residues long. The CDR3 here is CASSMGLIMNTEAFF. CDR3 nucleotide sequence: TGTGCCAGTAGTATGGGACTGATCATGAACACTGAAGCTTTCTTT. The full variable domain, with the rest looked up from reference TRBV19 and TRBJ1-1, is DGGITQSPKYLFRKEGQNVTLSCEQNLNHDAMYWYRQDPGQGLRLIYYSQIVNDFQKGDIAEGYSVSREKKESFPLTVTSAQKNPTAFYLCASSMGLIMNTEAFFGQGTRLTVV.

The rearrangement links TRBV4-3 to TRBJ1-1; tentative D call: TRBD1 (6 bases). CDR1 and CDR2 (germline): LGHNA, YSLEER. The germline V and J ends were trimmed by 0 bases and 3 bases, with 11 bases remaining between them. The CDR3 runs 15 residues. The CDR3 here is CASSQDRGGYTEAFF. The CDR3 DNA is TGCGCCAGCAGCCAAGATAGGGGGGGCTACACTGAAGCTTTCTTT.

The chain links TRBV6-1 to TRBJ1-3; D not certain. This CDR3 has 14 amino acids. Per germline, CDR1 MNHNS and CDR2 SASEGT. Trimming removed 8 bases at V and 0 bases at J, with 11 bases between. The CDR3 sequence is CASWRRASGNTIYF. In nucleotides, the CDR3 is TGTGCCAGCTGGCGGCGGGCCTCTGGAAACACCATATATTTT.

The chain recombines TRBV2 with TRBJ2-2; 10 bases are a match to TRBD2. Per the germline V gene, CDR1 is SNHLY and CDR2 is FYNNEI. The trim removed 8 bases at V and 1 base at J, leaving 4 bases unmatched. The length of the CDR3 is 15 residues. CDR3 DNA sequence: TGTGCCAGCCGGGGGACTAGCGAGAACACCGGGGAGCTGTTTTTT. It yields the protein CASRGTSENTGELFF. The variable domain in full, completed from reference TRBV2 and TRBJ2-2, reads EPEVTQTPSHQVTQMGQEVILRCVPISNHLYFYWYRQILGQKVEFLVSFYNNEISEKSEIFDDQFSVERPDGSNFTLKIRSTKLEDSAMYFCASRGTSENTGELFFGEGSRLTVL.

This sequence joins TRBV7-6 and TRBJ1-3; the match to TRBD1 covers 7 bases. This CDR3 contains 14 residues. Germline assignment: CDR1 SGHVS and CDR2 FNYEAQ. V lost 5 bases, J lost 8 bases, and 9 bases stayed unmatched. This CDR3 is CASSLGTAGDTIYF. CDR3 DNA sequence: TGTGCCAGCAGCCTCGGGACAGCCGGAGACACCATATATTTT.

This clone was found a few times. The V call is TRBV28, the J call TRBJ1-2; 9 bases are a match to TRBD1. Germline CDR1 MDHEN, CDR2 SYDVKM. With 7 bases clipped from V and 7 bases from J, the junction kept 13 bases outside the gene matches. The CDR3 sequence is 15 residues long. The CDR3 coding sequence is TGTGCCAGCACCCTATCCGAGGACAGGGGTGGTGGCTACACCTTC. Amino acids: CASTLSEDRGGGYTF.

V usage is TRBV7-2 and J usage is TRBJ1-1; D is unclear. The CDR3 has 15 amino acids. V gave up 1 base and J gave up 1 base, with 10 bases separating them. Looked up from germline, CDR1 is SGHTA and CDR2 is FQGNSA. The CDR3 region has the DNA TGTGCCAGCAGCTTAGGGTTCGAAGGGAACACTGAAGCTTTCTTT. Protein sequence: CASSLGFEGNTEAFF.

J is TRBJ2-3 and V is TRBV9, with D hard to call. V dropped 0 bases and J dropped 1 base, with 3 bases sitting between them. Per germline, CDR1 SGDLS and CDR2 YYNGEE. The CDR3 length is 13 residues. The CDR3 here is CASSVGGTDTQYF. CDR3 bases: TGTGCCAGCAGCGTAGGGGGCACAGATACGCAGTATTTT.

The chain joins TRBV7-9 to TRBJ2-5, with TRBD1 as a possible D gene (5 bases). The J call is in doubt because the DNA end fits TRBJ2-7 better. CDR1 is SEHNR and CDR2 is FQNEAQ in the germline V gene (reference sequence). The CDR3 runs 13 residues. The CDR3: CAVARAWGDEQYF. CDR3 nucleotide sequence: TGTGCCGTAGCCCGGGCTTGGGGCGACGAGCAGTACTTC.

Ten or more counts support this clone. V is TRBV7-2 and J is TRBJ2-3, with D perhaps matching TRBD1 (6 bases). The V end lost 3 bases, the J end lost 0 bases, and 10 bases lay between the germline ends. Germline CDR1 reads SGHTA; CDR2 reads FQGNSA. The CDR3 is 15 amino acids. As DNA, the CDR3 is TGTGCCAGCAGCTTCCAGGGGATTAGCACAGATACGCAGTATTTT. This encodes CASSFQGISTDTQYF.

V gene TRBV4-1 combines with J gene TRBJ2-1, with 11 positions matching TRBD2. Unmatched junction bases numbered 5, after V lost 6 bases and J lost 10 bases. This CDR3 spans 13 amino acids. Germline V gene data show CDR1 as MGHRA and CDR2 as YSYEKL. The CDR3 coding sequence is TGCGCCAGCAGAGTGACTAGCGGGAAAGAGCAGTTCTTC. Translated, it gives CASRVTSGKEQFF.

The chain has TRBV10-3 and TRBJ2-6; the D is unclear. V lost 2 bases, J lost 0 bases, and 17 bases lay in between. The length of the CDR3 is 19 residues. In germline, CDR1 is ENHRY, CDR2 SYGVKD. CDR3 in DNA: TGTGCCATCAGTGAGCCGGACGGCCTGTTAAGCTCTGGGGCCAACGTCCTGACTTTC. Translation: CAISEPDGLLSSGANVLTF.

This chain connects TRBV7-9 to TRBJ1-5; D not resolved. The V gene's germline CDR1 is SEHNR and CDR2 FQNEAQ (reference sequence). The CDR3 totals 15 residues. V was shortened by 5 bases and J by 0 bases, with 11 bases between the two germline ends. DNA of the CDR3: TGTGCCAGCAGCCCGGGCAGTTATAGCAATCAGCCCCAGCATTTT. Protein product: CASSPGSYSNQPQHF.

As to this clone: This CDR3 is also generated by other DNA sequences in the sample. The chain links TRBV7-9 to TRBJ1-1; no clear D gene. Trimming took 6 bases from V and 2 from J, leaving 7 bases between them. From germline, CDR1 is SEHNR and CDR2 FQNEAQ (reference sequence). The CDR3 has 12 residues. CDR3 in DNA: TGTGCCAGCAGTGCGGGAAACACTGAAGCTTTCTTT. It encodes CASSAGNTEAFF.

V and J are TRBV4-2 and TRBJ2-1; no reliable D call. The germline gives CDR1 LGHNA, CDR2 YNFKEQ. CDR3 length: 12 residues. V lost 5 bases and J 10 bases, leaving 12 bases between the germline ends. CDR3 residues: CASSLASGEQFF. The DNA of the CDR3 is TGTGCCAGCAGCTTGGCTAGTGGGGAGCAGTTCTTC.

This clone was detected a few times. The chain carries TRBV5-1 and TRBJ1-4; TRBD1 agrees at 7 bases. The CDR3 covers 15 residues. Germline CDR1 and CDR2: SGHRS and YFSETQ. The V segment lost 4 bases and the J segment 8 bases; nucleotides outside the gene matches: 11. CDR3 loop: CASSDGGGQGEKLFF. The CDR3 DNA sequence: TGCGCCAGCAGCGACGGAGGGGGCCAGGGGGAAAAACTGTTTTTT.

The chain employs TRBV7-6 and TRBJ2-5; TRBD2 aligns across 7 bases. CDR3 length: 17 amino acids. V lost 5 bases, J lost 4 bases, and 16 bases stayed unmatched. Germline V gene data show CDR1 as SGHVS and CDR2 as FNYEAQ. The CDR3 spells CASSPTAWAGVLETQYF. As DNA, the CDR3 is TGTGCCAGCAGCCCCACCGCCTGGGCGGGGGTTCTAGAGACCCAGTACTTC. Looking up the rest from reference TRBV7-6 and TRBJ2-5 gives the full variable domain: GAGVSQSPRYKVTKRGQDVALRCDPISGHVSLYWYRQALGQGPEFLTYFNYEAQQDKSGLPNDRFSAERPEGSISTLTIQRTEQRDSAMYRCASSPTAWAGVLETQYFGPGTRLLVL.

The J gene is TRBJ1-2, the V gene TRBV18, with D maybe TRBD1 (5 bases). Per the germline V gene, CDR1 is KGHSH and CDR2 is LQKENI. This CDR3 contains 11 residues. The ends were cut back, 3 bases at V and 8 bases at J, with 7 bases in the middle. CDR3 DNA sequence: TGTGCCAGCTCACCGGGGGACGGCTACACCTTC. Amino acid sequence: CASSPGDGYTF.

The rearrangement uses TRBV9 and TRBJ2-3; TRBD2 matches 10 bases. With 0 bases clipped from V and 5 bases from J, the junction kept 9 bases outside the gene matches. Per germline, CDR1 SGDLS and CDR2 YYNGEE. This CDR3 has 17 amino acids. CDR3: CASSVGLAGVVGDTQYF. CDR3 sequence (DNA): TGTGCCAGCAGCGTAGGGCTAGCGGGAGTGGTGGGAGATACGCAGTATTTT.

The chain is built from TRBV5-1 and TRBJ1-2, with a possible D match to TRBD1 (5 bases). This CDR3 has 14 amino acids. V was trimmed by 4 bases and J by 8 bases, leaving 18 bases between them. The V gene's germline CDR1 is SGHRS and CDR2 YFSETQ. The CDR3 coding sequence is TGCGCCAGCAGCCGGGACCTTGACTCTCTAGGCTACACCTTC. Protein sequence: CASSRDLDSLGYTF.

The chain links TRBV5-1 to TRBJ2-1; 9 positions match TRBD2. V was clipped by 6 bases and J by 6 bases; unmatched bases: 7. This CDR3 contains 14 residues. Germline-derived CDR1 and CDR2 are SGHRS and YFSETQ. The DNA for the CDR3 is TGCGCCAGCACCACTAGCGGGTGGGTCAATGAGCAGTTCTTC. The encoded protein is CASTTSGWVNEQFF.

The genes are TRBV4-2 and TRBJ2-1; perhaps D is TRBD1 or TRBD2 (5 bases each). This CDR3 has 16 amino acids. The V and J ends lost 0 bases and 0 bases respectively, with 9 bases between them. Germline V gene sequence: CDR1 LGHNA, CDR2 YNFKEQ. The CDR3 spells CASSQDGDRSYNEQFF. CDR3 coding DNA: TGTGCCAGCAGCCAAGATGGGGACCGCTCCTACAATGAGCAGTTCTTC.

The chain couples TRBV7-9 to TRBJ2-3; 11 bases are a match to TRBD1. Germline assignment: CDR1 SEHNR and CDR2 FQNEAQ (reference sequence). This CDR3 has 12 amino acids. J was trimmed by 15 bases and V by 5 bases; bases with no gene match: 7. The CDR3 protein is CASSVGTGGPYF. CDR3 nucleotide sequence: TGTGCCAGCAGCGTAGGGACAGGGGGGCCCTATTTT.